Below are 26 T cell receptor beta chains sequenced from a single sample in a study of T cells in Graves' hyperthyroidism and ophthalmopathy. Authors of the study amplified TCR beta CDR3 regions from RNA transcripts. The HTBI primer set drove a first-round RT-PCR of the TCR CDR3. TCRdb re-analysed the multiplex PCR reads in MiXCR, keeping a single row per CDR3 protein. Of roughly 700,000 distinct CDR3 sequences in the sample, around a third were seen once. Sequences were obtained from blood. The receptors come from a woman aged 40 to 55 with Graves' hyperthyroidism.

The chain combines TRBV7-9 with TRBJ1-2; D gene unclear. The germline V gene encodes CDR1 SEHNR and CDR2 FQNEAQ (reference sequence). The germline V and J ends were trimmed by 5 bases and 1 base, with 14 bases remaining between them. The CDR3 covers 15 residues. The CDR3, as DNA: TGTGCCAGCAGCCCCGGGGAGAGGGTTAACTATGGCTACACCTTC. Amino acids: CASSPGERVNYGYTF.

At least ten counts were recorded for this clonotype. This chain links TRBV20-1 with TRBJ1-2; D is perhaps TRBD1 (6 bases). Germline lookup yields CDR1 DFQATT and CDR2 SNEGSKA (reference sequence). This CDR3 contains 13 residues. V lost 0 bases and J lost 2, with 7 bases in between. The CDR3 region is CSAREGTNYGYTF. The CDR3 DNA sequence: TGCAGTGCTAGAGAGGGGACAAACTATGGCTACACCTTC.

J is TRBJ1-5 and V is TRBV12-3 or TRBV12-4; D might be TRBD1 (6 bases). Trimming stripped 2 bases from V and 5 bases from J, with 22 bases between. The CDR3 loop spans 18 amino acids. The CDR3 nucleotides are TGTGCCAGCAGTTTAACAAACAGGGATAGGAGAGACGATCAGCCCCAGCATTTT. This encodes CASSLTNRDRRDDQPQHF.

The chain joins TRBV2 to TRBJ2-5, with TRBD2 as a possible D gene (5 bases). Trimming pared 10 bases from V and 1 base from J, leaving 10 bases between. Germline assignment: CDR1 SNHLY and CDR2 FYNNEI. The length of the CDR3 is 12 residues. The CDR3 bases are TGTGCCACCCGGACTTCCCAAGAGACCCAGTACTTC. It translates to CATRTSQETQYF.

This clonotype was counted a few times. V usage is TRBV25-1 and J usage is TRBJ1-3; D may be TRBD1 (6 bases). V was trimmed by 6 bases and J by 0 bases, leaving 15 bases between them. The CDR3 runs to 16 residues. Germline CDR1 and CDR2: MGHDK and SYGVNS. CDR3 residues: CASSTGGGSSGNTIYF. The CDR3 DNA is TGTGCCAGCAGCACAGGAGGGGGTAGCTCTGGAAACACCATATATTTT.

This rearrangement joins TRBV20-1 to TRBJ2-1, with D hard to call. The CDR3 runs 12 residues. The germline CDR1 and CDR2 sequences are DFQATT and SNEGSKA (reference sequence). Trimming removed 2 bases from V and 6 bases from J, with 8 bases in between. CDR3 loop: CSARPSVNEQFF. The CDR3 DNA is TGCAGTGCTAGACCTTCGGTCAATGAGCAGTTCTTC.

Turning to this clonotype: Just one base apart from a much larger clone, this may be a read error. V is TRBV29-1 and J is TRBJ2-7, with no clear D. The V end lost 5 bases, the J end lost 9 bases, and 20 bases lay between the germline ends. CDR1 SQVTM and CDR2 ANQGSEA come from the germline V gene. The CDR3 runs 13 residues. CDR3 protein: CSVSGPLGDGQYF. CDR3 DNA: TGCAGCGTTTCTGGACCCCTAGGAGACGGGCAGTACTTC.

The gene calls are TRBV7-8 and TRBJ2-5, with unresolved D. Germline V lookup: CDR1 SGHVS, CDR2 FQNEAQ. V was cut by 3 bases and J by 0 bases, with 8 bases left in between. The CDR3 covers 14 residues. As DNA, the CDR3 is TGTGCCAGCAGCTTTCTCTCGTACCAAGAGACCCAGTACTTC. This codes for CASSFLSYQETQYF.

This clonotype was picked up a small number of times. V is TRBV7-9 and J is TRBJ2-7, with unresolved D. The CDR3 runs to 14 residues. Germline lookup yields CDR1 SEHNR and CDR2 FQNEAQ (reference sequence). V was trimmed by 3 bases and J by 2 bases, leaving 11 bases between them. CDR3 bases: TGTGCCAGCAGCTTCTTCGACGGTACCTACGAGCAGTACTTC. Its translation: CASSFFDGTYEQYF. Full variable domain (missing parts from reference TRBV7-9 and TRBJ2-7): DTGVSQNPRHKITKRGQNVTFRCDPISEHNRLYWYRQTLGQGPEFLTYFQNEAQLEKSRLLSDRFSAERPKGSFSTLEIQRTEQGDSAMYLCASSFFDGTYEQYFGPGTRLTVT.

Of note for this clonotype: The junction shows a germline mismatch at one end, possibly a read error. V usage is TRBV29-1 and J usage is TRBJ1-2; a possible D gene is TRBD1 (5 bases). This CDR3 contains 13 residues. Germline CDR1 is SQVTM and CDR2 is ANQGSEA. The CDR3 reads CAWSVPGTEGYTF. CDR3 DNA sequence: TGTGCCTGGAGTGTACCAGGGACTGAGGGCTACACCTTC.

Points on this clonotype: The final CDR3 position lacks the conserved phenylalanine or tryptophan, pointing to a likely read error. The chain carries TRBV7-9 and TRBJ1-1; a possible D gene is TRBD1 (5 bases). The length of the CDR3 is 16 residues. Trimming pared 0 bases from V and 2 bases from J, leaving 13 bases between. The germline CDR1 and CDR2 sequences are SEHNR and FQNEAQ (reference sequence). This CDR3 is CASSLARGIRNTEAFL. The CDR3 DNA is TGTGCCAGCAGCTTAGCCCGGGGCATACGTAACACTGAAGCTTTCCTT.

This clonotype was observed at least ten times. The CDR3 DNA reads TGCAGCGTGAGGGGGCAACTCAGCTCTGGGGCCAACGTCCTGACTTTC. This sequence encodes CSVRGQLSSGANVLTF. The gene calls are TRBV29-1 and TRBJ2-6; 7 bases match TRBD1. V shed 6 bases, J shed 0 bases, and the junction held 8 bases outside the gene matches. The V gene's germline CDR1 is SQVTM and CDR2 ANQGSEA. There are 16 residues in the CDR3.

V usage is TRBV9 and J usage is TRBJ2-2; D may be TRBD2 (6 bases). The CDR3 totals 13 residues. Looked up from germline, CDR1 is SGDLS and CDR2 is YYNGEE. The ends were cut back, 7 bases at V and 6 bases at J, with 13 bases in the middle. The CDR3 spells CASGRKVAGELFF. CDR3 nucleotides: TGTGCCAGCGGGAGGAAGGTTGCCGGGGAGCTGTTTTTT. Complete variable domain (other parts from reference TRBV9 and TRBJ2-2): DSGVTQTPKHLITATGQRVTLRCSPRSGDLSVYWYQQSLDQGLQFLIQYYNGEERAKGNILERFSAQQFPDLHSELNLSSLELGDSALYFCASGRKVAGELFFGEGSRLTVL.

CDR3 sequence (DNA): TGTGCCATCATCTTAGGAAGGAACAGGCGCCAGCATTTT. Translated: CAIILGRNRRQHF. The chain carries TRBV10-3 and TRBJ1-5; a possible D gene is TRBD1 (5 bases). This CDR3 contains 13 residues. Germline assignment: CDR1 ENHRY and CDR2 SYGVKD. Trimming removed 7 bases from V and 12 bases from J, with 19 bases in between.

This clonotype was detected once. This chain connects TRBV7-9 to TRBJ1-1; TRBD1 agrees at 7 bases. The CDR3 is 15 residues long. Germline values: CDR1 SEHNR, CDR2 FQNEAQ (reference sequence). V gave up 4 bases and J gave up 5 bases; unmatched junction bases: 10. The CDR3 DNA is TGTGCCAGCAGCTCAAGACAGGGCGTGTGGACTGAAGCTTTCTTT. Its protein product is CASSSRQGVWTEAFF.

This clonotype has ten or more counts. The V gene is TRBV25-1, the J gene TRBJ2-5, with unresolved D. Trimming took 0 bases from V and 3 from J, leaving 11 bases between them. The CDR3 runs 15 residues. Germline V gives CDR1 MGHDK, CDR2 SYGVNS. The chain's CDR3 is CASSEYITAKETQYF. In DNA form, the CDR3 reads TGTGCCAGCAGTGAATATATCACAGCCAAAGAGACCCAGTACTTC.

The chain carries TRBV29-1 and TRBJ2-7; D is possibly TRBD2 (5 bases). CDR3 length equals 15 residues. The germline V and J ends were trimmed by 3 bases and 1 base, with 16 bases remaining between them. Germline V gene sequence: CDR1 SQVTM, CDR2 ANQGSEA. CDR3 sequence (DNA): TGCAGCGTTGAGTTAATTTCGGGGTTATCCTACGAGCAGTACTTC. The encoded protein is CSVELISGLSYEQYF.

The rearrangement links TRBV6-5 to TRBJ1-6; maybe TRBD1 (5 bases). V lost 2 bases and J 4 bases, leaving 9 bases between the germline ends. The CDR3 is 15 residues long. The germline gives CDR1 MNHEY, CDR2 SVGAGI. DNA for the CDR3: TGTGCCAGCAGTTACCTGACAGTATATAATTCACCCCTCCACTTT. Translating it yields CASSYLTVYNSPLHF.

This clonotype was counted at least ten times. The chain carries TRBV24-1 and TRBJ1-1; unclear D gene. The CDR3 spans 13 residues. Trimming left V 5 bases short and J 4 bases short, with 10 bases between. Germline V lookup: CDR1 KGHDR, CDR2 SFDVKD. CDR3 residues: CATSVSESTEAFF. CDR3 coding DNA: TGTGCCACCAGTGTGTCAGAATCCACTGAAGCTTTCTTT.

This clonotype showed up just a few times. The chain carries TRBV4-3 and TRBJ1-5; 9 bases are shared with TRBD1. The J segment lost 2 bases and the V segment lost 0 bases, leaving 5 bases of the junction unmatched. The CDR3 covers 17 residues. Germline-derived CDR1 and CDR2 are LGHNA and YSLEER. CDR3 residues: CASSQEIRDRGNQPQHF. DNA for the CDR3: TGCGCCAGCAGCCAAGAGATCAGGGACAGGGGCAATCAGCCCCAGCATTTT.

The chain uses TRBV29-1 and TRBJ2-7, with D perhaps TRBD1 or TRBD2 (6 bases each). Trimming left V 2 bases short and J 7 bases short, with 12 bases between. CDR3 size: 12 residues. Germline V gene data show CDR1 as SQVTM and CDR2 as ANQGSEA. CDR3 residues: CSVEWGAGEQYF. As DNA, the CDR3 is TGCAGCGTTGAATGGGGGGCGGGAGAGCAGTACTTC.

Points on this clonotype: This sequence may be a read error, since a much larger clone differs from it by one base. The genes are TRBV20-1 and TRBJ2-5; weak D call: TRBD2 (5 bases). Per germline, CDR1 DFQATT and CDR2 SNEGSKA (reference sequence). This CDR3 contains 15 residues. Trimming pared 0 bases from V and 7 bases from J, leaving 18 bases between. CDR3 residues: CSARDGVLVEGTQYF. The DNA for the CDR3 is TGCAGTGCTAGAGATGGGGTATTGGTTGAGGGGACCCAGTACTTC.

At least ten counts were recorded for this clonotype. This chain joins TRBV19 and TRBJ1-1; a possible D gene is TRBD1 (6 bases). The CDR3 spans 15 residues. The germline V and J ends were trimmed by 3 bases and 2 bases, with 13 bases remaining between them. CDR1 and CDR2 from the germline V gene are LNHDA and SQIVND (reference sequence). Here the CDR3 DNA reads TGTGCCAGTAGTATCCCAGGGGCGAGAAACACTGAAGCTTTCTTT. Protein product: CASSIPGARNTEAFF.

There are a few counts of this clonotype. V is TRBV10-1 and J is TRBJ2-5; possibly TRBD1 for D (6 bases). The CDR3 has 14 residues. Germline V gene data show CDR1 as WNHNN and CDR2 as SYGVQD (reference sequence). V lost 3 bases and J 7 bases, leaving 15 bases between the germline ends. CDR3 sequence: CASSESHREGTQYF. CDR3 nucleotide sequence: TGCGCCAGCAGTGAATCCCACAGGGAAGGGACCCAGTACTTC.

A few counts support this clonotype. This chain joins TRBV5-1 and TRBJ2-6, with D possibly matching TRBD1 (7 bases). CDR1 and CDR2 from the germline V gene are SGHRS and YFSETQ. V was shortened by 5 bases and J by 0 bases, with 21 bases between the two germline ends. The CDR3 totals 19 residues. This CDR3 is CASRRPGGQWLSGANVLTF. The CDR3 DNA reads as TGCGCCAGCAGGAGGCCCGGGGGACAGTGGCTCTCTGGGGCCAACGTCCTGACTTTC.

This clonotype was seen many times. The chain couples TRBV10-3 to TRBJ1-1; D is ambiguous. Germline assignment: CDR1 ENHRY and CDR2 SYGVKD. CDR3 length: 14 residues. V gave up 6 bases and J gave up 1 base, with 12 bases separating them. CDR3 residues: CAISGKEPNTEAFF. The CDR3 DNA sequence: TGTGCCATCAGCGGGAAGGAACCGAACACTGAAGCTTTCTTT.